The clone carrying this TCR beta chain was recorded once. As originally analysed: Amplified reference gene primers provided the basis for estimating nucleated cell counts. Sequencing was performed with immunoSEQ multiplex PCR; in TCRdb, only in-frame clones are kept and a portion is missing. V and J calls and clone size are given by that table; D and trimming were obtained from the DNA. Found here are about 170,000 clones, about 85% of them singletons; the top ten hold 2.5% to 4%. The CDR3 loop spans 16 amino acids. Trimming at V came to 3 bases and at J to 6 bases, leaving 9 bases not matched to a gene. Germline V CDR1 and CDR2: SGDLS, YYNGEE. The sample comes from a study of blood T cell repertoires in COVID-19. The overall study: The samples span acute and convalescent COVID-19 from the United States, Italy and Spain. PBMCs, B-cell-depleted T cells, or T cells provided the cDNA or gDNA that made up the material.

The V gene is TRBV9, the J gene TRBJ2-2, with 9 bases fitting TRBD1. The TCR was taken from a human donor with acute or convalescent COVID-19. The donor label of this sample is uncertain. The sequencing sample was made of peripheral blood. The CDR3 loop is CASSASWGQGAGELFF. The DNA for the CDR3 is TGTGCCAGCAGCGCCTCTTGGGGACAGGGAGCCGGGGAGCTGTTTTTT. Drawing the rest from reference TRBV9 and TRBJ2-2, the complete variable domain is DSGVTQTPKHLITATGQRVTLRCSPRSGDLSVYWYQQSLDQGLQFLIQYYNGEERAKGNILERFSAQQFPDLHSELNLSSLELGDSALYFCASSASWGQGAGELFFGEGSRLTVL.